These 31 T cell receptor beta chains came from one sample sequenced in a study of blood T cell repertoires in COVID-19. This table comes from immunoSEQ multiplex PCR, and its TCRdb copy is limited to in-frame clones, with some not included. The table includes about 120,000 clones, roughly 90% detected once. What was sequenced was peripheral blood. The receptors were sampled from a human donor with acute or convalescent COVID-19. The donor label of this sample is uncertain.

The chain links TRBV11-1 to TRBJ2-7, with D unresolved. Per germline, CDR1 SGHAT and CDR2 FQDESV (reference sequence). Deletions cut 2 bases from V and 0 bases from J, with 11 bases between. The CDR3 spans 15 residues. The CDR3 nucleotides read TGTGCCAGCAGCTTAAGTGATTGGAGCTCCTACGAGCAGTACTTC. Translating gives CASSLSDWSSYEQYF.

V and J are TRBV10-2 and TRBJ2-3; 9 bases are shared with TRBD2. This CDR3 has 14 residues. From germline, CDR1 is WSHSY and CDR2 SAAADI. With V trimmed by 7 bases and J by 5 bases, 7 bases remained unmatched. The CDR3 region has the DNA TGCGCCAGCAATCGAGCGGGGGGTCAAGATACGCAGTATTTT. This encodes CASNRAGGQDTQYF.

The chain joins TRBV7-3 to TRBJ2-2, with a possible D match to TRBD1 (6 bases). V shed 0 bases and J shed 0 bases, with 8 bases lying between them. This CDR3 has 16 residues. From germline, CDR1 is SGHTA and CDR2 FQGTGA. CDR3 sequence reads: CASSLTTGSNTGELFF. In nucleotides, the CDR3 is TGTGCCAGCAGCTTAACGACAGGTTCGAACACCGGGGAGCTGTTTTTT.

The V and J genes are TRBV18 and TRBJ1-2, with 10 bases fitting TRBD1. In germline, CDR1 is KGHSH, CDR2 LQKENI. The V and J ends lost 6 bases and 4 bases, in that order; junction bases with no gene match: 5. CDR3 length: 14 residues. The CDR3 DNA sequence: TGTGCCAGCTCCTCGGGACAGGGGAGCTATGGCTACACCTTC. Its protein is CASSSGQGSYGYTF. The full variable domain, completed using reference TRBV18 and TRBJ1-2, is NAGVMQNPRHLVRRRGQEARLRCSPMKGHSHVYWYRQLPEEGLKFMVYLQKENIIDESGMPKERFSAEFPKEGPSILRIQQVVRGDSAAYFCASSSGQGSYGYTFGSGTRLTVV.

The chain combines TRBV19 with TRBJ1-1; TRBD1 agrees at 7 bases. The CDR3 sequence is 15 residues long. Germline V gene lookup returns CDR1 LNHDA and CDR2 SQIVND (reference sequence). The J segment lost 1 base and the V segment lost 6 bases, leaving 8 bases of the junction unmatched. CDR3 amino acids: CASSLSTGANTEAFF. CDR3 DNA sequence: TGTGCCAGTAGCCTAAGTACAGGGGCGAACACTGAAGCTTTCTTT. Looking up the rest from reference TRBV19 and TRBJ1-1 gives the full variable domain: DGGITQSPKYLFRKEGQNVTLSCEQNLNHDAMYWYRQDPGQGLRLIYYSQIVNDFQKGDIAEGYSVSREKKESFPLTVTSAQKNPTAFYLCASSLSTGANTEAFFGQGTRLTVV.

The CDR3 sequence: CASSESGSSGTGELFF. CDR3 nucleotides: TGTGCCAGCAGTGAATCCGGGTCTAGCGGCACCGGGGAGCTGTTTTTT. The chain joins TRBV25-1 to TRBJ2-2, with TRBD2 identical over 7 bases. CDR1 MGHDK and CDR2 SYGVNS come from the germline V gene. This CDR3 is built from 16 residues. V was pared by 1 base and J by 4 bases, with 6 bases of the junction left unmatched.

As regards this clone: In the same sample, other DNA sequences code for this CDR3. This sequence joins TRBV5-1 and TRBJ1-1; D not certain. The germline V gene encodes CDR1 SGHRS and CDR2 YFSETQ. V shed 0 bases and J shed 2 bases, with 8 bases lying between them. This CDR3 comprises 14 residues. As DNA, the CDR3 is TGCGCCAGCAGCTTGGACCCGGTAAACACTGAAGCTTTCTTT. Residues: CASSLDPVNTEAFF.

The chain couples TRBV4-1 to TRBJ2-1; TRBD2 aligns across 9 bases. The CDR3 is 17 amino acids. Trimming took 4 bases from V and 4 from J; bases not matched to a gene: 11. The germline V gene has CDR1 MGHRA and CDR2 YSYEKL. The CDR3 nucleotides read TGCGCCAGCAGCCCAGGGACTAGCCTATACCGGTACAATGAGCAGTTCTTC. This sequence encodes CASSPGTSLYRYNEQFF.

The chain recombines TRBV7-9 with TRBJ1-4; 10 bases fit TRBD1. V lost 7 bases and J lost 8; bases outside the gene matches: 13. Germline V gene lookup returns CDR1 SEHNR and CDR2 FQNEAQ (reference sequence). This CDR3 contains 16 residues. Written as DNA, the CDR3 is TGTGCCAGCACTGGGGGGGACAGGGGCCCACAGGAAAAACTGTTTTTT. This encodes CASTGGDRGPQEKLFF.

This rearrangement joins TRBV5-6 to TRBJ2-6; 8 bases agree with TRBD1. Germline CDR1 is SGHDT and CDR2 is YYEEEE. The length of the CDR3 is 18 residues. V lost 3 bases and J lost 2; bases outside the gene matches: 10. Here the CDR3 DNA reads TGTGCCAGCAGCTCCCGGACAGGGTTAAATGCTGGGGCCAACGTCCTGACTTTC. Protein: CASSSRTGLNAGANVLTF.

The gene calls are TRBV2 and TRBJ1-5; 8 nucleotides match TRBD1. Germline CDR1 is SNHLY and CDR2 is FYNNEI. CDR3 length equals 16 residues. Losses at the gene ends were 5 bases for V and 4 bases for J; bases not matched to a gene: 10. In DNA, the CDR3 is TGTGCCAGCAGTAAACTCTGGACAGGGAGTAATCAGCCCCAGCATTTT. It translates to CASSKLWTGSNQPQHF.

This clone was seen a few times. The chain links TRBV15 to TRBJ2-3; possibly TRBD2 for D (6 bases). Trimming pared 2 bases from V and 4 bases from J, leaving 13 bases between. Germline CDR1 reads LNHNV; CDR2 reads YYDKDF (reference sequence). This CDR3 is 15 amino acids long. This chain's CDR3 is CATSRNSGGADTQYF. The CDR3 region has the DNA TGTGCCACCAGCAGAAACTCCGGGGGAGCAGATACGCAGTATTTT.

This chain connects TRBV7-8 to TRBJ1-5; the D gene is possibly TRBD1 (5 bases). The CDR3 sequence is 13 residues long. The V end lost 5 bases, the J end lost 4 bases, and 9 bases lay between the germline ends. Germline values: CDR1 SGHVS, CDR2 FQNEAQ. CDR3: CASSLQGNQPQHF. Here the CDR3 DNA reads TGTGCCAGCAGCCTGCAGGGAAATCAGCCCCAGCATTTT.

Of note for this clone: This specimen includes other DNA sequences encoding the same CDR3. The J gene is TRBJ2-2, the V gene TRBV5-4, with 7 bases identical to TRBD1. The CDR3 consists of 14 residues. With 0 bases clipped from V and 5 bases from J, the junction kept 1 base outside the gene matches. The germline gives CDR1 SGHNT, CDR2 YYREEE (reference sequence). The CDR3 protein is CASSLDRGTGELFF. CDR3 coding DNA: TGTGCCAGCAGCTTGGACAGGGGTACCGGGGAGCTGTTTTTT.

The V call is TRBV9, the J call TRBJ1-3; D gene uncertain. Trimming removed 4 bases from V and 4 bases from J, with 15 bases in between. The CDR3 is made up of 15 amino acids. Germline CDR1 and CDR2: SGDLS and YYNGEE. CDR3 in amino acids: CASSPASLTGNTIYF. The CDR3 DNA is TGTGCCAGCAGCCCCGCGAGTTTAACCGGAAACACCATATATTTT.

The V gene is TRBV11-3, the J gene TRBJ1-1; 7 nucleotides line up with TRBD1. CDR3 length equals 14 residues. With V trimmed by 5 bases and J by 2 bases, 5 bases remained unmatched. Germline assignment: CDR1 SGHNT and CDR2 YENEEA. The CDR3 bases are TGTGCCAGCAGCCGGGACAGAATTAACACTGAAGCTTTCTTT. Its translation: CASSRDRINTEAFF. The variable domain in full, completed from reference TRBV11-3 and TRBJ1-1, reads EAGVVQSPRYKIIEKKQPVAFWCNPISGHNTLYWYLQNLGQGPELLIRYENEEAVDDSQLPKDRFSAERLKGVDSTLKIQPAELGDSAVYLCASSRDRINTEAFFGQGTRLTVV.

The CDR3 DNA follows: TGTGCCAGCTCACCCTCGGAGGGGGCCCGCAACTATGGCTACACCTTC. Its translation is CASSPSEGARNYGYTF. The chain joins TRBV18 to TRBJ1-2, with 7 bases identical to TRBD1. Trimming took 3 bases from V and 2 from J; bases not matched to a gene: 9. Germline CDR1 and CDR2: KGHSH and LQKENI. The CDR3 totals 16 residues.

A single count supports this clone. J is TRBJ1-4 and V is TRBV10-3; the match to TRBD1 covers 7 bases. J gave up 8 bases and V 3 bases, and 6 bases lay outside the gene matches. Germline V gene sequence: CDR1 ENHRY, CDR2 SYGVKD. The CDR3 covers 14 residues. CDR3 loop: CAISEGQEEEKLFF. The CDR3 DNA reads as TGTGCCATCAGTGAAGGACAGGAGGAGGAAAAACTGTTTTTT.

This CDR3 reads CSVHGTAQETQYF. DNA of the CDR3: TGCAGCGTCCACGGGACAGCCCAAGAGACCCAGTACTTC. V and J are TRBV29-1 and TRBJ2-5, with TRBD1 matching 7 bases. The junction had 5 bases not matched to a gene; V was cut back by 6 bases and J by 1 base. Germline lookup yields CDR1 SQVTM and CDR2 ANQGSEA. The CDR3 is made up of 13 amino acids.

This chain connects TRBV4-3 to TRBJ2-7; D is perhaps TRBD1 (6 bases). V lost 0 bases and J lost 2, with 11 bases in between. Germline V gene data show CDR1 as LGHNA and CDR2 as YSLEER. The CDR3 is 15 residues long. The DNA for the CDR3 is TGCGCCAGCAGCCAAGATAGGGGGATGGCCTACGAGCAGTACTTC. Its translation is CASSQDRGMAYEQYF.

The rearrangement links TRBV3-1 (or the pseudogene TRBV3-2) to TRBJ1-2; no definite D call. V was cut by 3 bases and J by 4 bases, with 9 bases left in between. Germline loops: CDR1 LGHDT, CDR2 YNNKEL (reference sequence). This CDR3 is 13 amino acids long. As DNA, the CDR3 is TGTGCCAGCAGCCACCCGGAGGGCTATGGCTACACCTTC. Amino acids: CASSHPEGYGYTF.

The genes are TRBV2 and TRBJ1-2; D gene uncertain. V lost 6 bases to trimming and J lost 1 base, with 9 bases between them. The germline V gene encodes CDR1 SNHLY and CDR2 FYNNEI. This CDR3 has 13 residues. CDR3 sequence: CASRVGVNYGYTF. DNA of the CDR3: TGTGCCAGCAGGGTCGGGGTTAACTATGGCTACACCTTC.

In this sample, this clone turned up once. The chain joins TRBV18 to TRBJ1-5; no clear D. V was pared by 5 bases and J by 3 bases, with 8 bases between. The CDR3 has 13 amino acids. Looked up from germline, CDR1 is KGHSH and CDR2 is LQKENI. This chain's CDR3 is CASSSRDNQPQHF. Written as DNA, the CDR3 is TGTGCCAGCTCATCGAGGGACAATCAGCCCCAGCATTTT.

The genes are TRBV7-2 and TRBJ1-6, with 9 nucleotides matching TRBD1. Germline V lookup: CDR1 SGHTA, CDR2 FQGNSA. Trimming at V came to 4 bases and at J to 9 bases, leaving 10 bases not matched to a gene. This CDR3 spans 16 amino acids. CDR3 in amino acids: CASSSPYRGRSSPLHF. The CDR3 DNA follows: TGTGCCAGCAGCTCACCCTACAGGGGGCGAAGTTCACCCCTCCACTTT.

The chain joins TRBV4-3 to TRBJ1-1; possibly TRBD1 for D (6 bases). The CDR3 contains 13 residues. V was trimmed by 4 bases and J by 9 bases, leaving 15 bases between them. The germline gives CDR1 LGHNA, CDR2 YSLEER. CDR3 region: CASSRLMDRQAFF. CDR3 in DNA: TGCGCCAGCAGCCGCCTTATGGACAGACAAGCTTTCTTT.

The V call is TRBV6-2 or TRBV6-3, the J call TRBJ2-7, with 9 bases lining up with TRBD1. J gave up 3 bases and V 5 bases, and 11 bases lay outside the gene matches. This CDR3 spans 16 amino acids. Germline V gene lookup returns CDR1 MNHEY and CDR2 SVGEGT. DNA for the CDR3: TGTGCCAGCAGTCGCCATCAACAGGGGGCGTACTACGAGCAGTACTTC. Its translation is CASSRHQQGAYYEQYF.

The rearrangement uses TRBV6-5 and TRBJ2-1; 8 bases match TRBD2. The CDR3 contains 14 residues. Germline loops: CDR1 MNHEY, CDR2 SVGAGI. V dropped 6 bases and J dropped 8; count of bases not matched to a gene: 9. The CDR3 region is CASRPGTSKYEQFF. The DNA for the CDR3 is TGTGCCAGCAGACCCGGGACTAGTAAATATGAGCAGTTCTTC.

This clone was observed a handful of times. CDR3 loop: CASSPPGQYSSGNTIYF. The CDR3 nucleotides read TGTGCCAGCTCACCACCGGGACAGTACAGCTCTGGAAACACCATATATTTT. The chain links TRBV18 to TRBJ1-3; 7 bases agree with TRBD1. The CDR3 contains 17 residues. Germline V CDR1 and CDR2: KGHSH, LQKENI. The trim removed 0 bases at V and 0 bases at J, leaving 5 bases unmatched.

This chain links TRBV6-1 with TRBJ1-6; 8 bases align to TRBD1. The CDR3 has 15 residues. Trimming cost V 3 bases and J 14 bases; bases outside gene matches: 12. Germline values: CDR1 MNHNS, CDR2 SASEGT. The CDR3, as DNA: TGTGCCAGCAGTGACGGACAGGGCTATTCGGGAGCCCTCCACTTT. Encoded protein: CASSDGQGYSGALHF.

The V call is TRBV6-6, the J call TRBJ1-1; D may be TRBD1 (6 bases). V gave up 11 bases and J gave up 0 bases, with 16 bases separating them. Germline lookup yields CDR1 MNHNY and CDR2 SVGAGI (reference sequence). The CDR3 is made up of 14 amino acids. This chain's CDR3 is CAGGYGVMNTEAFF. The CDR3 DNA reads as TGTGCCGGGGGCTACGGTGTGATGAACACTGAAGCTTTCTTT.

The J gene is TRBJ1-1, the V gene TRBV20-1; D not certain. The CDR3 has 14 residues. V shed 3 bases and J shed 1 base, with 12 bases lying between them. Germline V gene lookup returns CDR1 DFQATT and CDR2 SNEGSKA (reference sequence). The CDR3 spells CSASRLRSNTEAFF. CDR3 coding DNA: TGCAGTGCTAGTCGATTACGGTCGAACACTGAAGCTTTCTTT.